This T cell receptor (beta chain) emerged from a study of cytomegalovirus exposure and HLA in healthy donors. The sample holds a few counts of this clone. The antigen is not known. Study-level points and caveats: CMV serostatus was the sole immune exposure information available. The study flagged fewer than 200 TCR beta chains as cytomegalovirus-associated. Through in vitro validation, three CMV-associated chains were shown to be specific for CMV antigens.

Germline V lookup: CDR1 WNHNN, CDR2 SYGVQD (reference sequence). Trimming shortened V by 3 bases and J by 2 bases, and 4 bases separated the two germline ends. The CDR3 covers 13 residues. 13 Jbeta primers and 60 Vbeta primers were used for the PCR. Method: immunoSEQ multiplex PCR; TCRdb's copy keeps in-frame clones and lacks some. Here the sample spans some 100,000 clones, 55% to 75% being singletons. What was sequenced was PBMCs. The receptor was derived from a woman aged 45-65 years in good health and CMV-seropositive. The rearrangement links TRBV10-1 to TRBJ2-2; D is uncertain. CDR3 nucleotides: TGCGCCAGCAGTGACCCAAACACCGGGGAGCTGTTTTTT. Its translation: CASSDPNTGELFF.